Sequencing of this T cell receptor (beta chain) was carried out in a study of long-term antiretroviral therapy in people with HIV. Survey-level immunoSEQ v3.0 assays were run. Some clones are missing from TCRdb's copy, which holds only in-frame ones; the method was immunoSEQ multiplex PCR. The repertoire has approximately 15,000 clones, over 75% of them found once; the top ten carry more than 9%. Germline-derived CDR1 and CDR2 are MNHEY and SVGAGI. The CDR3 extends over 15 amino acids. V trimming: 6 bases; J trimming: 6 bases; junction bases outside the gene matches: 5. This TCR derives from a man between 35 and 55 years old with HIV. Sequenced material: unsorted PBMCs, taken 6.2 years after starting antiretroviral therapy. The V call is TRBV6-5, the J call TRBJ2-2; 12 nucleotides align to TRBD2. CDR3 nucleotides: TGTGCCAGCAGCACGACTAGCGGGAGATCCGGGGAGCTGTTTTTT. Its translation is CASSTTSGRSGELFF.